These T cell receptor beta chains were read from a single sample in a study of siplizumab effects on memory and regulatory T cells. Only in-frame clones appear in the TCRdb table, and some are missing; sequencing was by immunoSEQ multiplex PCR. The sample has tens of thousands of clones, 95% to 97% seen once; the top ten hold around 0.6%. The source material was naive CD4+ T cells sorted from blood. These receptors were taken from a human donor in good health. CDR3s include the opening cysteine and the closing phenylalanine or tryptophan. A D gene is named only where the DNA matches it firmly. Not every row has a clone size; where given, it reads once, few, many or a size class.

clone_size j_call v_call d_call cdr3_aa cdr3_nt
. TRBJ2-6 TRBV4-3 TRBD2 CASSLRTLGLAGLSGANVLTF TGCGCCAGCAGCCTGAGAACCTTAGGACTAGCGGGACTCTCTGGGGCCAACGTCCTGACTTTC
. TRBJ2-2 TRBV5-4 TRBD1 CASSLAGTGEGELFF TGTGCCAGCAGCTTGGCTGGGACAGGGGAGGGGGAGCTGTTTTTT
. TRBJ1-5 TRBV4-1 . CASSQVAASNQPQHF TGCGCCAGCAGCCAAGTCGCAGCTAGCAATCAGCCCCAGCATTTT
. TRBJ2-5 TRBV29-1 . CSVGTGQETQYF TGCAGCGTCGGGACGGGGCAAGAGACCCAGTACTTC
. TRBJ1-1 TRBV4-1 TRBD1 CASRNRGMNTEAFF TGCGCCAGCAGAAACAGGGGGATGAACACTGAAGCTTTCTTT
. TRBJ2-3 TRBV19 . CASSIPPGTTDTQYF TGTGCCAGTAGTATTCCCCCCGGGACCACAGATACGCAGTATTTT
. TRBJ1-2 TRBV7-9 . CASSLGGRLSSNYGYTF TGTGCCAGCAGCTTAGGGGGAAGACTGAGCAGTAACTATGGCTACACCTTC
. TRBJ2-7 TRBV7-8 TRBD1 CASSLAVGQGATYEQYF TGTGCCAGCAGCTTAGCCGTGGGGCAGGGGGCCACCTACGAGCAGTACTTC
once TRBJ2-3 TRBV27 TRBD2 CASSPLYDASGTTDTQYF TGTGCCAGCAGTCCGCTATACGATGCTAGCGGAACCACAGATACGCAGTATTTT
. TRBJ2-7 TRBV28 . CASSVPGYEQYF TGTGCCAGCAGCGTTCCTGGCTACGAGCAGTACTTC
once TRBJ1-4 TRBV18 . CASSPVGGLGEKLFF TGTGCCAGCTCACCAGTTGGGGGGCTCGGTGAAAAACTGTTTTTT
. TRBJ2-7 TRBV6-4 . CASSDSYDSYEQYF TGTGCCAGCAGTGACTCTTACGATTCTTACGAGCAGTACTTC
. TRBJ2-7 TRBV5-1 TRBD2 CASSIGSGDYEQYF TGCGCCAGCAGCATCGGTAGCGGGGACTACGAGCAGTACTTC
. TRBJ2-2 TRBV5-1 . CASSLVGSGNTGELFF TGCGCCAGCAGCTTGGTCGGCTCAGGGAACACCGGGGAGCTGTTTTTT
. TRBJ2-3 TRBV7-9 TRBD1 CASSQGDLVDRSNQPQYF TGTGCCAGCAGCCAGGGGGACCTCGTCGACAGAAGCAATCAGCCCCAGTATTTT
once TRBJ1-2 TRBV14 . CASSQGGGGSDYGYTF TGTGCCAGCAGCCAAGGCGGGGGCGGCTCCGACTATGGCTACACCTTC
. TRBJ2-7 TRBV18 TRBD1 CASSPRPPGQTYEQYF TGTGCCAGCTCACCTCGGCCACCGGGACAGACCTACGAGCAGTACTTC
once TRBJ1-6 TRBV6-5 . CASSSGRNNSPLHF TGTGCCAGCAGTTCCGGGCGGAATAATTCACCCCTCCACTTT
once TRBJ1-2 TRBV21-1 . CASSKEMMPQHLGYTF TGTGCCAGCAGCAAAGAAATGATGCCACAGCACTTGGGCTACACCTTC
. TRBJ2-1 TRBV6-5 . CASSRVAYNEQFF TGTGCCAGCAGCCGGGTGGCCTACAATGAGCAGTTCTTC
. TRBJ2-3 TRBV5-1 TRBD2 CASSKVREGGTDTQYF TGCGCCAGCTCAAAGGTGCGGGAGGGAGGCACAGATACGCAGTATTTT
. TRBJ2-1 TRBV7-2 . CASSLGWTFSIF TGTGCCAGCAGCTTAGGTTGGACCTTTAGTATCTTC
. TRBJ1-1 TRBV18 . CASSPPPGNTEAFF TGTGCCAGCTCACCACCTCCCGGGAACACTGAAGCTTTCTTT
. TRBJ2-1 TRBV7-9 . CASSSHAEQFF TGTGCCAGCAGCTCCCACGCTGAGCAGTTCTTC
. TRBJ1-1 TRBV10-3 . CAIGQTNTEAFF TGTGCCATCGGCCAGACGAACACTGAAGCTTTCTTT
. TRBJ2-1 TRBV4-1 . CASREFRTNEQFF TGCGCCAGCCGTGAATTTAGAACCAATGAGCAGTTCTTC
. TRBJ2-1 TRBV19 . CASSEISIHEQFF TGTGCCAGTAGTGAAATATCGATCCATGAGCAGTTCTTC
once TRBJ1-5 TRBV7-3 TRBD1 CASSLRGGQGMLNQPQHF TGTGCCAGCAGCTTAAGGGGTGGACAGGGGATGCTCAATCAGCCCCAGCATTTT
. TRBJ2-5 TRBV6-5 . CASSYFRDRGGTQYF TGTGCCAGCAGTTATTTCAGGGACCGCGGCGGGACCCAGTACTTC
. TRBJ2-2 TRBV19 TRBD1 CASSPGTVNTGELFF TGTGCCAGTAGTCCCGGGACAGTCAACACCGGGGAGCTGTTTTTT
. TRBJ1-6 TRBV4-2 . CASSQTSVQGHNSPLHF TGTGCCAGCAGCCAAACCTCGGTACAGGGTCACAATTCACCCCTCCACTTT
. TRBJ2-3 TRBV19 . CASSRGEDTQYF TGTGCCAGTAGTAGAGGGGAAGATACGCAGTATTTT
. TRBJ1-3 TRBV11-3 . CASSLSFGVSGNTIYF TGTGCCAGCAGCTTGAGTTTTGGAGTCTCTGGAAACACCATATATTTT
. TRBJ1-2 TRBV10-3 . CAISESGTGNGYTF TGTGCCATCAGTGAGTCTGGGACTGGTAACGGCTACACCTTC
. TRBJ2-2 TRBV27 TRBD1 CASSLLRGLGGELFF TGTGCCAGCAGTTTATTAAGGGGGCTCGGCGGGGAGCTGTTTTTT
. TRBJ2-1 TRBV6-6 TRBD2 CASSAPSGSYNEQFF TGTGCCAGCAGCGCCCCTAGCGGGAGTTACAATGAGCAGTTCTTC
. TRBJ2-2 TRBV5-4 . CASSPLIGELFF TGTGCCAGCAGCCCATTAATCGGGGAGCTGTTTTTT
. TRBJ1-5 TRBV7-2 . CASSSRGGNQPQHF TGTGCCAGCAGTTCCAGGGGAGGCAATCAGCCCCAGCATTTT
. TRBJ2-5 TRBV6-1 . CASRPGGVETQYF TGTGCCAGCAGGCCTGGGGGTGTAGAGACCCAGTACTTC
. TRBJ2-7 TRBV10-3 TRBD1 CAISDRGRGQGDYEQYF TGTGCCATCAGTGACCGAGGGCGGGGACAGGGGGACTACGAGCAGTACTTC
. TRBJ2-1 TRBV29-1 . CSVRPGSYNEQFF TGCAGCGTTAGACCTGGCTCCTACAATGAGCAGTTCTTC
. TRBJ2-7 TRBV9 TRBD1 CASSRDSSYEQYF TGTGCCAGCTCACGGGACAGCTCCTACGAGCAGTACTTC
. TRBJ2-3 TRBV4-2 . CASSQVQPVDTQYF TGTGCCAGCAGCCAAGTACAACCCGTGGATACGCAGTATTTT
. TRBJ1-5 TRBV6-5 . CASSYRVTNQPQHF TGTGCCAGCAGCTACCGGGTCACCAATCAGCCCCAGCATTTT
. TRBJ2-7 TRBV6-5 TRBD1 CASSTSGTGVHEQYF TGTGCCAGCAGTACCTCCGGGACAGGGGTTCACGAGCAGTACTTC
. TRBJ1-5 TRBV7-2 . CASSPDRYQPQHF TGTGCCAGCAGCCCGGACAGATATCAGCCCCAGCATTTT
once TRBJ2-3 TRBV4-1 TRBD2 CASSPSAGVSTDTQYF TGCGCCAGCAGCCCGAGCGCGGGGGTGAGCACAGATACGCAGTATTTT
. TRBJ2-7 TRBV4-3 . CASSQGSPGTMKVTGYEQYF TGCGCCAGCAGCCAGGGCAGTCCCGGGACAATGAAGGTAACGGGCTACGAGCAGTACTTC
. TRBJ1-1 TRBV5-4 . CASSSPGVLNTEAFF TGTGCCAGCAGCTCACCCGGGGTCTTGAACACTGAAGCTTTCTTT
. TRBJ1-1 TRBV5-1 TRBD1 CASSGTANTEAFF TGCGCCAGCAGCGGGACAGCGAACACTGAAGCTTTCTTT
. TRBJ2-5 TRBV2 . CASSEPVPGGTQYF TGTGCCAGCAGTGAACCTGTACCTGGTGGGACCCAGTACTTC
once TRBJ1-2 TRBV5-1 TRBD1 CASSGGQGDYGYTF TGCGCCAGCAGCGGCGGACAGGGGGACTATGGCTACACCTTC